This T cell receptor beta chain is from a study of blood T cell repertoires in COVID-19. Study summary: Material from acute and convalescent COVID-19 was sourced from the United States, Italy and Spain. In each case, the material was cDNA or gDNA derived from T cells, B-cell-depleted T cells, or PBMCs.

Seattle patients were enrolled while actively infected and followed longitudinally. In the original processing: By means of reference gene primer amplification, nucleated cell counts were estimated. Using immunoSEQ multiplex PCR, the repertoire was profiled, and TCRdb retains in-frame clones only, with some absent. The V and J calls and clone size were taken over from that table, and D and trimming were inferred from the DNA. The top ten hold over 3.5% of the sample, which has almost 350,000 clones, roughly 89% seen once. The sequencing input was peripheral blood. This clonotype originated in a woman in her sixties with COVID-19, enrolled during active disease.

CDR3 bases: TGTGCCAGCAGGTTTCCATTGGACACGAATGAAAAACTGTTTTTT. It encodes CASRFPLDTNEKLFF. The chain recombines TRBV2 with TRBJ1-4; weak D call: TRBD1 (5 bases). With 6 bases removed from V and 5 bases from J, the gap between germline ends came to 16 bases. The germline CDR1 and CDR2 sequences are SNHLY and FYNNEI. The CDR3 runs to 15 residues.